This TCR beta chain appears in the sequencing data of a study of T cells in tumors after PD-1 blockade. Study information: Treatment was either pembrolizumab 200 mg every 3 weeks or cemiplimab 350 mg every 2 weeks. Blood samples averaged around 100,000 templates (range about 21,000-260,000) and fewer than 40,000 unique clonotypes.

Some clones are missing from TCRdb's copy, which holds only in-frame ones; the method was immunoSEQ multiplex PCR. The sample yields 45,000 to 50,000 clones, more than 65% seen once. Worth noting for this clone: No antigen is known for it.

Notes on the study in general: Blood contained 35% to 50% of the tumor's TCR clonotypes.

With V trimmed by 7 bases and J by 7 bases, 10 bases remained unmatched. The CDR3 loop spans 15 amino acids. CDR1 and CDR2 (germline): SGHDT, YYEEEE. The rearrangement joins TRBV5-6 to TRBJ1-4; TRBD1 matches 10 bases. This clonotype was obtained from a human donor with advanced basal cell or squamous cell carcinoma (not recorded which). The sequencing here drew on PBMCs, taken before anti-PD-1 therapy. As DNA, the CDR3 is TGTGCCAGCGGTAGCCCGGGACAGGGGATTGAAAAACTGTTTTTT. This codes for CASGSPGQGIEKLFF. The full variable domain, its missing parts supplied by reference TRBV5-6 and TRBJ1-4, is DAGVTQSPTHLIKTRGQQVTLRCSPKSGHDTVSWYQQALGQGPQFIFQYYEEEERQRGNFPDRFSGHQFPNYSSELNVNALLLGDSALYLCASGSPGQGIEKLFFGSGTQLSVL.